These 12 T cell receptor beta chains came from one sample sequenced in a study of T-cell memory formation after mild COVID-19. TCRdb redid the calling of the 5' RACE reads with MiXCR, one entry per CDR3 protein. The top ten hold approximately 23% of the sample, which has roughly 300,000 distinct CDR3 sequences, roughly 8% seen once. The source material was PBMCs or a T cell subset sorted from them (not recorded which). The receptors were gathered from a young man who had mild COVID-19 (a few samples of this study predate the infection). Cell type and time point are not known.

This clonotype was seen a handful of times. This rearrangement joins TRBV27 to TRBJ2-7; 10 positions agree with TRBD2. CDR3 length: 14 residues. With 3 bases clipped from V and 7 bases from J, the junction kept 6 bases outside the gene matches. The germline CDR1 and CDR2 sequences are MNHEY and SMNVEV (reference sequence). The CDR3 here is CASSFQRGGGEQYF. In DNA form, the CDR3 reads TGTGCCAGCAGTTTCCAGCGGGGGGGAGGAGAGCAGTACTTC.

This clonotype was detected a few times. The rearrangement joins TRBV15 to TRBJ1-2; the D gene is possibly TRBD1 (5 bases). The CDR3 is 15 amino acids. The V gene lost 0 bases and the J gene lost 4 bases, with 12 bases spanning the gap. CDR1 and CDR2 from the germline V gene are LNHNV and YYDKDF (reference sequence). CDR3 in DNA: TGTGCCACCAGCAGAGACTCCGGGACGGTCTATGGCTACACCTTC. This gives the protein CATSRDSGTVYGYTF. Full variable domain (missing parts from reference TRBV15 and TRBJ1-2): DAMVIQNPRYQVTQFGKPVTLSCSQTLNHNVMYWYQQKSSQAPKLLFHYYDKDFNNEADTPDNFQSRRPNTSFCFLDIRSPGLGDTAMYLCATSRDSGTVYGYTFGSGTRLTVV.

The CDR3 loop reads CASSEVAANTEAFF. The CDR3, as DNA: TGTGCCAGCAGTGAAGTTGCAGCGAACACTGAAGCTTTCTTT. J is TRBJ1-1 and V is TRBV6-1, with D uncertain. CDR3 size: 14 residues. Trimming shortened V by 1 base and J by 1 base, and 7 bases separated the two germline ends. Germline V gene lookup returns CDR1 MNHNS and CDR2 SASEGT.

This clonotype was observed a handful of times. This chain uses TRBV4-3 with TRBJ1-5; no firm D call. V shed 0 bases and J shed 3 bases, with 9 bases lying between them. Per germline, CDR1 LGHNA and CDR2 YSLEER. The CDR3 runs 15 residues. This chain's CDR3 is CASSQDQADNQPQHF. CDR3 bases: TGCGCCAGCAGCCAAGATCAGGCAGACAATCAGCCCCAGCATTTT.

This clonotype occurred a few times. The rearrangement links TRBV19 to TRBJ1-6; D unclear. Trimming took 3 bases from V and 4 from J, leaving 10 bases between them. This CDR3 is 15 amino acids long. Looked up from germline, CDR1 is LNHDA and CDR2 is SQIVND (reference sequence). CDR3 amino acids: CASSMVQSYNSPLHF. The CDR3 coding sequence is TGTGCCAGTAGTATGGTACAGAGTTATAATTCACCCCTCCACTTT.

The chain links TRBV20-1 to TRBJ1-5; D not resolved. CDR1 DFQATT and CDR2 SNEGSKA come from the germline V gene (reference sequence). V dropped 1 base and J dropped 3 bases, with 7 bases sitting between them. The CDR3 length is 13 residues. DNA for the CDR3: TGCAGTGCTAGAGTGACGTTCAATCAGCCCCAGCATTTT. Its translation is CSARVTFNQPQHF.

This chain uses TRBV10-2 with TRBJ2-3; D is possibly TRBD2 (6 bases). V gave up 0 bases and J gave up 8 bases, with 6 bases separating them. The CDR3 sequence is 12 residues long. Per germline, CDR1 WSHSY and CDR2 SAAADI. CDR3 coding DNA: TGCGCCAGCAGTGAGTCGGGGGGTACGCAGTATTTT. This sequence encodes CASSESGGTQYF.

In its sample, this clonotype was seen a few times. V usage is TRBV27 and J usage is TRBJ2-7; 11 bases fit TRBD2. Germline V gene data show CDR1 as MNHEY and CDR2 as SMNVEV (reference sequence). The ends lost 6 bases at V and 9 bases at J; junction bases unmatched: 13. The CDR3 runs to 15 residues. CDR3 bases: TGTGCCAGCAGCACGAGACTAGCGGGGACGTGGGGGCAGTACTTC. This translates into CASSTRLAGTWGQYF.

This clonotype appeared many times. The CDR3 protein is CASSLLTAGGLGTGELFF. In DNA, the CDR3 is TGTGCCAGCAGCTTATTGACGGCGGGGGGGCTTGGCACCGGGGAGCTGTTTTTT. V usage is TRBV7-6 and J usage is TRBJ2-2; 9 bases fit TRBD2. The junction had 11 bases not matched to a gene; V was cut back by 2 bases and J by 4 bases. CDR3 length equals 18 residues. From germline, CDR1 is SGHVS and CDR2 FNYEAQ.

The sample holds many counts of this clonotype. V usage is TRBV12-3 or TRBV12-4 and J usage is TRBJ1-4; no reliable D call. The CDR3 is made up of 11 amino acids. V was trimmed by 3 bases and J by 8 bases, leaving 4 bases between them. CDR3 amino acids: CASSLDEKLFF. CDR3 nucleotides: TGTGCCAGCAGTTTGGACGAAAAACTGTTTTTT.

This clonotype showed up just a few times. The CDR3, as DNA: TGTGCCAGCAGCGACCAGGGTGGGCCCCTCCACTTT. It is translated as CASSDQGGPLHF. V gene TRBV7-3 combines with J gene TRBJ1-6; the D gene is possibly TRBD1 (5 bases). V shed 5 bases and J shed 13 bases, with 12 bases lying between them. The CDR3 has 12 amino acids. Germline V CDR1 and CDR2: SGHTA, FQGTGA.

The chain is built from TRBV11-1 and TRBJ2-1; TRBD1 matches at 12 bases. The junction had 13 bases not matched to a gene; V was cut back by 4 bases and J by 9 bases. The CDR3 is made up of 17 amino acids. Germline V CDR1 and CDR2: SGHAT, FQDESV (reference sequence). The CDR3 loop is CASSSVRGQGAVGEQFF. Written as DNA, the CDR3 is TGTGCCAGCAGCTCAGTCAGGGGACAGGGGGCCGTCGGTGAGCAGTTCTTC.